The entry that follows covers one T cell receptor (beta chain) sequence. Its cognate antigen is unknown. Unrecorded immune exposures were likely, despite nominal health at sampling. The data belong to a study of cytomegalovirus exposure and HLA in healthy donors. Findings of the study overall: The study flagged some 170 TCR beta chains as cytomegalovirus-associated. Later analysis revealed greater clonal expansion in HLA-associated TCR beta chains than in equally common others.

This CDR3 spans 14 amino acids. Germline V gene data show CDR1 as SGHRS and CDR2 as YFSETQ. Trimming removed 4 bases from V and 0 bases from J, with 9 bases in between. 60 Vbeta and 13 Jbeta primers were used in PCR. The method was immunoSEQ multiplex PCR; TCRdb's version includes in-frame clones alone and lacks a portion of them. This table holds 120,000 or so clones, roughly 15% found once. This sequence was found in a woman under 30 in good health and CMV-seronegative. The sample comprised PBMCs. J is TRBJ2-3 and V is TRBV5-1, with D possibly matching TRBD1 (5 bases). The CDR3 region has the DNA TGCGCCAGCAGCCCTCAGGGTAGCACAGATACGCAGTATTTT. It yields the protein CASSPQGSTDTQYF.